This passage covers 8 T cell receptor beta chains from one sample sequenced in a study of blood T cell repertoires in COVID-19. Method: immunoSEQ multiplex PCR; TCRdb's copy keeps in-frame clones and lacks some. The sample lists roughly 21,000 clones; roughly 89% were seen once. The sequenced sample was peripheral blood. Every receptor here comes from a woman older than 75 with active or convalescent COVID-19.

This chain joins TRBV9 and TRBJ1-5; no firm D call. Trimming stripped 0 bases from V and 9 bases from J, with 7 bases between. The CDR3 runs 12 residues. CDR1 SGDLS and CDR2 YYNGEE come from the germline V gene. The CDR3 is CASSVEAGPQHF. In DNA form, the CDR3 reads TGTGCCAGCAGCGTAGAGGCGGGGCCCCAGCATTTT.

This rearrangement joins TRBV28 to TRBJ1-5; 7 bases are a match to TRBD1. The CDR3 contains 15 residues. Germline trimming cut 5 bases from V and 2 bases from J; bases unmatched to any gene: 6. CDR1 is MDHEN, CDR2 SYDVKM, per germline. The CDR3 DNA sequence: TGTGCCAGCAGTAACAGGGGCGTAGGCAATCAGCCCCAGCATTTT. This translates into CASSNRGVGNQPQHF.

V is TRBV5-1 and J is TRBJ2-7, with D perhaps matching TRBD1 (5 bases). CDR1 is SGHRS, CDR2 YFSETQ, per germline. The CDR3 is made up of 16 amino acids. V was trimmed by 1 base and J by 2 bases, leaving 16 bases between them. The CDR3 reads CASSLRAETVPYEQYF. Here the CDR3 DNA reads TGCGCCAGCAGCTTGCGCGCGGAGACAGTCCCCTACGAGCAGTACTTC.

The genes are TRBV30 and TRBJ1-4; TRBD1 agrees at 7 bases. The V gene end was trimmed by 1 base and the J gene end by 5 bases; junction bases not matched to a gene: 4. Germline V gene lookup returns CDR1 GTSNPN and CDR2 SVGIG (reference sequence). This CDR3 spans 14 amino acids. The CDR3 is CAWSGQGGNEKLFF. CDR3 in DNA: TGTGCCTGGAGTGGACAGGGAGGAAATGAAAAACTGTTTTTT.

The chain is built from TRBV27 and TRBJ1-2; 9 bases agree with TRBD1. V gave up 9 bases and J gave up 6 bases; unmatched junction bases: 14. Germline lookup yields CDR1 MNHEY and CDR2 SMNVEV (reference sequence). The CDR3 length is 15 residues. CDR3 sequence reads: CASTMYSGQGHGYTF. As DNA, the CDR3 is TGTGCCAGTACCATGTACTCGGGACAGGGCCATGGCTACACCTTC.

The CDR3 sequence is CASRRQGENSPLHF. The CDR3 DNA sequence: TGTGCCAGCAGGAGACAGGGGGAAAATTCACCCCTCCACTTT. The chain links TRBV3-1 (or the pseudogene TRBV3-2) to TRBJ1-6; 9 positions agree with TRBD1. This CDR3 has 14 amino acids. The V gene's germline CDR1 is LGHDT and CDR2 YNNKEL (reference sequence). The J segment lost 7 bases and the V segment lost 6 bases, leaving 4 bases of the junction unmatched.

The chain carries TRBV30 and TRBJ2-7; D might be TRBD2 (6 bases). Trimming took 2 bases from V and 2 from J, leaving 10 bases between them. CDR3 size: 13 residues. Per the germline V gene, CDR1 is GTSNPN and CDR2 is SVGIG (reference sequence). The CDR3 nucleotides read TGTGCCTGGAGTAGGGGAGGTACCTACGAGCAGTACTTC. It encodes CAWSRGGTYEQYF. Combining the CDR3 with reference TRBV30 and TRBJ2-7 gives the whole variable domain SQTIHQWPATLVQPVGSPLSLECTVEGTSNPNLYWYRQAAGRGLQLLFYSVGIGQISSEVPQNLSASRPQDRQFILSSKKLLLSDSGFYLCAWSRGGTYEQYFGPGTRLTVT.

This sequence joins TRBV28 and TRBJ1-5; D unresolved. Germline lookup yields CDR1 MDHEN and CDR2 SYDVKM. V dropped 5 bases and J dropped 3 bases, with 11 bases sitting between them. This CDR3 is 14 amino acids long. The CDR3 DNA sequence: TGTGCCAGCAGTCGACGGACTTACAATCAGCCCCAGCATTTT. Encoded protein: CASSRRTYNQPQHF.